This T cell receptor beta chain was profiled in a study of PD-L1 blockade in urothelial cancer. Across the study: Blood analysis occurred 3 weeks (second dose) and 6 weeks after treatment start. Median T cell yield per blood sample was more than 130,000 cells. The study's findings and limits: Below-median blood TCR clonality before treatment forecast better survival.

Repertoires were generated with immunoSEQ multiplex PCR, while TCRdb's copy carries only in-frame clones and drops some. The sample consists of more than 20,000 clones, around 88% of them appearing once. To note about this clone: Antigen unknown.

Each patient gave between 1 and 8 samples, pretreatment and on-treatment. Germline V gene data show CDR1 as LNHNV and CDR2 as YYDKDF (reference sequence). The CDR3 is 17 residues long. V lost 3 bases to trimming and J lost 2 bases; unmatched junction nucleotides: 12. V gene TRBV15 combines with J gene TRBJ2-7, with 8 bases matching TRBD1. Specimen: PBMCs, collected around atezolizumab (anti-PD-L1) treatment. The clonotype comes from a man aged 50-59 years with urothelial cancer. The CDR3 nucleotides read TGTGCCACCAGCAGCTACTCCAGGGGGCAGGGGGCCTACGAGCAGTACTTC. It encodes CATSSYSRGQGAYEQYF.